A selection of T cell receptor beta chains follows, all from one sample in a study of blood T cell repertoires in COVID-19. Repertoires were generated with immunoSEQ multiplex PCR, while TCRdb's copy carries only in-frame clones and drops some. The table lists 250,000 or so clones, more than 80% of them singletons. Sequenced: PBMCs or T cells enriched from blood (not recorded which). The source of these receptors is a woman in her thirties with acute COVID-19. The CDR3 runs from the conserved cysteine through the conserved F or W. Fields, in order: V gene, clone size, J gene, D gene, CDR3 DNA, CDR3 protein. D genes are given only for firm matches. Clone size is shown for a subset of rows, as once, few, many or a class of expanded clone.

v_call: TRBV18; clone_size: .; j_call: TRBJ1-6; d_call: .; cdr3_nt: TGTGCCAGCTCACCTCGGGCGGAGGTGGGTTCACCCCTCCACTTT; cdr3_aa: CASSPRAEVGSPLHF
v_call: TRBV6-2/TRBV6-3; clone_size: .; j_call: TRBJ2-7; d_call: TRBD2; cdr3_nt: TGTGCCAGCAGTTATCAGGGACTAGCGGGAAACGAGCAGTACTTC; cdr3_aa: CASSYQGLAGNEQYF
v_call: TRBV28; clone_size: .; j_call: TRBJ1-2; d_call: .; cdr3_nt: TGTGCCAGCAGTACAGCCTCGGGATATGGCTACACCTTC; cdr3_aa: CASSTASGYGYTF
v_call: TRBV7-9; clone_size: .; j_call: TRBJ2-3; d_call: TRBD1; cdr3_nt: TGTGCCAGCAGCTCCGACAGGGCCCCAGATACGCAGTATTTT; cdr3_aa: CASSSDRAPDTQYF
v_call: TRBV2; clone_size: .; j_call: TRBJ1-3; d_call: TRBD1; cdr3_nt: TGTGCCGTCCGACAGGGCGGACCTGGAAACACCATATATTTT; cdr3_aa: CAVRQGGPGNTIYF
v_call: TRBV28; clone_size: once; j_call: TRBJ1-1; d_call: TRBD1; cdr3_nt: TGTGCCAGCGGCAGGCCCGACAGGGAGAACACTGAAGCTTTCTTT; cdr3_aa: CASGRPDRENTEAFF
v_call: TRBV5-6; clone_size: .; j_call: TRBJ2-7; d_call: .; cdr3_nt: TGTGCCAGCAGCTTGGGGGGCGGCGCGGGATTCTACGAGCAGTACTTC; cdr3_aa: CASSLGGGAGFYEQYF
v_call: TRBV11-2; clone_size: .; j_call: TRBJ2-7; d_call: .; cdr3_nt: TGTGCCAGCAGCTTAGATCCGACAGCCTCTTTTGAGCAGTACTTC; cdr3_aa: CASSLDPTASFEQYF
v_call: TRBV19; clone_size: .; j_call: TRBJ2-1; d_call: .; cdr3_nt: TGTGCCAGCCGGCGGATGGGGGGTTCCTACAATGAGCAGTTCTTC; cdr3_aa: CASRRMGGSYNEQFF
v_call: TRBV19; clone_size: .; j_call: TRBJ1-5; d_call: .; cdr3_nt: TGTGCCAGTAGTATAAACACAGGAGAAAGCAATCAGCCCCAGCATTTT; cdr3_aa: CASSINTGESNQPQHF
v_call: TRBV2; clone_size: .; j_call: TRBJ1-1; d_call: .; cdr3_nt: TGTGCCAGCAGGAGAGAGACTAACACTGAAGCTTTCTTT; cdr3_aa: CASRRETNTEAFF
v_call: TRBV7-9; clone_size: .; j_call: TRBJ2-1; d_call: TRBD2; cdr3_nt: TGTGCCAGCAGCTTTCTAAGCGGGAGCTCCTACAATGAGCAGTTCTTC; cdr3_aa: CASSFLSGSSYNEQFF
v_call: TRBV28; clone_size: .; j_call: TRBJ2-1; d_call: TRBD2; cdr3_nt: TGTGCCAGCAGTGTAGCGGGCGGTTCCAATGAGCAGTTCTTC; cdr3_aa: CASSVAGGSNEQFF
v_call: TRBV7-2; clone_size: .; j_call: TRBJ2-3; d_call: TRBD1; cdr3_nt: TGTGCCAGCAGCCCAACGGGGACAGCCCCAGATACGCAGTATTTT; cdr3_aa: CASSPTGTAPDTQYF
v_call: TRBV3-1/TRBV3-2; clone_size: .; j_call: TRBJ2-7; d_call: .; cdr3_nt: TGTGCCAGCAGCCAAGATTTCGGGGTAGGCAGCTACGAGCAGTACTTC; cdr3_aa: CASSQDFGVGSYEQYF
v_call: TRBV2; clone_size: few; j_call: TRBJ1-4; d_call: .; cdr3_nt: TGTGCCAGCAGTGGAGTTAATGAAAAACTGTTTTTT; cdr3_aa: CASSGVNEKLFF
v_call: TRBV6-5; clone_size: .; j_call: TRBJ1-1; d_call: .; cdr3_nt: TGTGCCAGCAGGGAGGGAGCCACTGAAGCTTTCTTT; cdr3_aa: CASREGATEAFF
v_call: TRBV2; clone_size: once; j_call: TRBJ1-5; d_call: TRBD1; cdr3_nt: TGTGCCAGCAGTCGGGACAGGGTGGACAATCAGCCCCAGCATTTT; cdr3_aa: CASSRDRVDNQPQHF
v_call: TRBV7-9; clone_size: .; j_call: TRBJ2-1; d_call: .; cdr3_nt: TGTGCCAGCAGCTTAGGACTCACGTTCTTC; cdr3_aa: CASSLGLTFF
v_call: TRBV5-1; clone_size: .; j_call: TRBJ2-1; d_call: TRBD2; cdr3_nt: TGCGCCAGCAGTTTGATTCTAGCGGGAGGGAATGAGCAGTTCTTC; cdr3_aa: CASSLILAGGNEQFF
v_call: TRBV27; clone_size: .; j_call: TRBJ2-1; d_call: TRBD2; cdr3_nt: TGTGCCAGCAGCGATGGACTAGCGGGAGTCTATGAGCAGTTCTTC; cdr3_aa: CASSDGLAGVYEQFF
v_call: TRBV7-9; clone_size: .; j_call: TRBJ2-7; d_call: TRBD2; cdr3_nt: TGTGCCAGCAGCAAATGGCGGGAGGCTCACGAGCAGTACTTC; cdr3_aa: CASSKWREAHEQYF
v_call: TRBV30; clone_size: .; j_call: TRBJ2-1; d_call: TRBD1; cdr3_nt: TGTGCCTGGACTGAGGACAGGGGTTACAATGAGCAGTTCTTC; cdr3_aa: CAWTEDRGYNEQFF
v_call: TRBV3-1/TRBV3-2; clone_size: .; j_call: TRBJ2-7; d_call: .; cdr3_nt: TGTGCCAGCAGCCAAGGAGAGGTCAGCCGCTCCTACGAGCAGTACTTC; cdr3_aa: CASSQGEVSRSYEQYF
v_call: TRBV20-1; clone_size: .; j_call: TRBJ1-1; d_call: .; cdr3_nt: TGCAGTGCTAGTTGGGGGGGCACTGAAGCTTTCTTT; cdr3_aa: CSASWGGTEAFF
v_call: TRBV5-6; clone_size: .; j_call: TRBJ2-7; d_call: TRBD2; cdr3_nt: TGTGCCAGCAGCTTCCCGGGAGGCCCCTACGAGCAGTACTTC; cdr3_aa: CASSFPGGPYEQYF
v_call: TRBV15; clone_size: .; j_call: TRBJ2-3; d_call: .; cdr3_nt: TGTGCCACCAGCGAGGAAGGGGTCCCAGATACGCAGTATTTT; cdr3_aa: CATSEEGVPDTQYF
v_call: TRBV7-3; clone_size: many; j_call: TRBJ2-3; d_call: TRBD2; cdr3_nt: TGTGCCAGCAGCTACCGACTAGCGGAAACAGATACGCAGTATTTT; cdr3_aa: CASSYRLAETDTQYF
v_call: TRBV27; clone_size: .; j_call: TRBJ1-6; d_call: .; cdr3_nt: TGTGCCAGCAGTTTTTACAGGGACTCACCCCTCCACTTT; cdr3_aa: CASSFYRDSPLHF
v_call: TRBV20-1; clone_size: medium-sized; j_call: TRBJ2-7; d_call: TRBD2; cdr3_nt: TGCAGTGCTAGTGAACGGGGAGGGCTGTACGAGCAGTACTTC; cdr3_aa: CSASERGGLYEQYF
v_call: TRBV3-1/TRBV3-2; clone_size: .; j_call: TRBJ1-4; d_call: TRBD1; cdr3_nt: TGTGCCAGCAACCCATCGGACAGGGGATTTGAAAAACTGTTTTTT; cdr3_aa: CASNPSDRGFEKLFF
v_call: TRBV2; clone_size: .; j_call: TRBJ1-6; d_call: .; cdr3_nt: TGTGCCAGCAGTCTCGACAGCATCTATAATTCACCCCTCCACTTT; cdr3_aa: CASSLDSIYNSPLHF
v_call: TRBV7-2; clone_size: .; j_call: TRBJ2-2; d_call: TRBD2; cdr3_nt: TGTGCCAGCAGCTTAACCCCTAGCGGGGGATTGGAATTCACCGGGGAGCTGTTTTTT; cdr3_aa: CASSLTPSGGLEFTGELFF
v_call: TRBV5-1; clone_size: .; j_call: TRBJ2-5; d_call: .; cdr3_nt: TGCGCCAGCAGCCCCGCGAGGACTGAAGAGACCCAGTACTTC; cdr3_aa: CASSPARTEETQYF
v_call: TRBV28; clone_size: .; j_call: TRBJ2-2; d_call: TRBD2; cdr3_nt: TGTGCCAGCAGTTTACTCAATGAAGCGGGGCTCACCGGGGAGCTGTTTTTT; cdr3_aa: CASSLLNEAGLTGELFF
v_call: TRBV6-5; clone_size: .; j_call: TRBJ1-5; d_call: .; cdr3_nt: TGTGCCAGCAGTCTGACACTTGACGGGGGTCAGCCCCAGCATTTT; cdr3_aa: CASSLTLDGGQPQHF
v_call: TRBV18; clone_size: once; j_call: TRBJ2-1; d_call: TRBD1; cdr3_nt: TGTGCCAGCTCATCCCGGACAGGGATAAATGAGCAGTTCTTC; cdr3_aa: CASSSRTGINEQFF
v_call: TRBV14; clone_size: .; j_call: TRBJ2-1; d_call: TRBD2; cdr3_nt: TGTGCCAGCAGCCACGCCGGGACTAGCGGCAGAGGGGAGCAGTTCTTC; cdr3_aa: CASSHAGTSGRGEQFF
v_call: TRBV5-1; clone_size: .; j_call: TRBJ2-7; d_call: TRBD2; cdr3_nt: TGCGCCAGCGGTACCAGTTCGGGGGGTGAGCAGTACTTC; cdr3_aa: CASGTSSGGEQYF
v_call: TRBV10-3; clone_size: .; j_call: TRBJ2-2; d_call: TRBD2; cdr3_nt: TGTGCCATCAGTGACCCCACACTAGCGACTTTTACCGGGGAGCTGTTTTTT; cdr3_aa: CAISDPTLATFTGELFF
v_call: TRBV10-3; clone_size: .; j_call: TRBJ2-7; d_call: TRBD2; cdr3_nt: TGTGCCATCAGGGCGGGCGGGAGCTACGAGCAGTACTTC; cdr3_aa: CAIRAGGSYEQYF
v_call: TRBV9; clone_size: .; j_call: TRBJ1-2; d_call: TRBD1; cdr3_nt: TGTGCCAGCAGCGTAGATCCCTCGGACAGGAATAACTATGGCTACACCTTC; cdr3_aa: CASSVDPSDRNNYGYTF
v_call: TRBV10-3; clone_size: .; j_call: TRBJ2-7; d_call: TRBD1; cdr3_nt: TGTGCCATCAGTGAGGACCGGGACAGGGGTTCCTACGAGCAGTACTTC; cdr3_aa: CAISEDRDRGSYEQYF
v_call: TRBV2; clone_size: .; j_call: TRBJ2-7; d_call: .; cdr3_nt: TGTGCCAGCAGACGGGGTGGCGGTAGCGAGCAGTACTTC; cdr3_aa: CASRRGGGSEQYF
v_call: TRBV10-1; clone_size: once; j_call: TRBJ2-7; d_call: TRBD1; cdr3_nt: TGCGCCAGCAGTAATACCGGGACAGGGGGCCACGAGCAGTACTTC; cdr3_aa: CASSNTGTGGHEQYF